This paragraph covers one T cell receptor (beta chain) sequence. What it binds is unknown. The entry originates in a study of cytotoxic CD8 clonotypes in ibrutinib-treated CLL. Overall study context: Response material was collected after a median 12 months of treatment, range 6 to 36. Whole-study findings and limits: Public clonotypes, rarely seen, contracted or held steady on treatment.

V shed 7 bases and J 2 bases; nucleotides not matched to a gene: 6. The germline CDR1 and CDR2 sequences are SQVTM and ANQGSEA. The CDR3 covers 14 residues. Depths of 1 in 200,000 to 1 in 1 million T cells were the sequencing target. The table came from immunoSEQ multiplex PCR; TCRdb's copy has only in-frame clones and leaves some out. The table shows 150,000 or so clones, with 79% occurring only once. This clonotype originated in a human donor with chronic lymphocytic leukemia. The chain links TRBV29-1 to TRBJ2-3; 10 nucleotides align to TRBD2. This material consisted of PBMCs, taken after 12 months of ibrutinib treatment. The CDR3 protein is CSARTSGNTDTQYF. As DNA, the CDR3 is TGCAGCGCTCGGACTAGCGGCAACACAGATACGCAGTATTTT.